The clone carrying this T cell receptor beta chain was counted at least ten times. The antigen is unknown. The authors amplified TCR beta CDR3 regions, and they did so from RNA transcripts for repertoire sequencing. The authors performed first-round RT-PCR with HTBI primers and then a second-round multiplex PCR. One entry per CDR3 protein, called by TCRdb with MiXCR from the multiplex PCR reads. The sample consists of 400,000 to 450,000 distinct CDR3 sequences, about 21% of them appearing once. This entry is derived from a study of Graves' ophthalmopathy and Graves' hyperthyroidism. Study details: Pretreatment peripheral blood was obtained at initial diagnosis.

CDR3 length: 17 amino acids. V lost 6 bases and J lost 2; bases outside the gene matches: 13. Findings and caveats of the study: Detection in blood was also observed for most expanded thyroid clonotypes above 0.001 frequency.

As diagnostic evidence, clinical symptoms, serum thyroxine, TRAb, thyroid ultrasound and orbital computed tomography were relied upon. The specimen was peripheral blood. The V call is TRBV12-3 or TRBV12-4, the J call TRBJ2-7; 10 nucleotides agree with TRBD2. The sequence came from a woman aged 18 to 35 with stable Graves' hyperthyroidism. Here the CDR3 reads CASRPPSGGLAPYEQYF. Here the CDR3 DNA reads TGTGCCAGCAGACCTCCCTCCGGGGGACTAGCGCCCTACGAGCAGTACTTC.